This T cell receptor beta chain derives from a study of vaccination and CD4 T cells after COVID-19. With the Oncomine TCR Beta short-read assay, DNA from cultured CD4+ T cells was sequenced. MiXCR was run by TCRdb on the PCR reads, yielding one entry per CDR3 protein. The sample contains about 18,000 distinct CDR3 sequences, roughly 78% of which appear only once. Treatment given: roughly 10-day PBMC culture with coronavirus spike peptide pools or control peptides (ViraFEST assay). Turning to this clonotype: Its antigen is unidentified.

V was pared by 7 bases and J by 0 bases, with 12 bases of the junction left unmatched. Germline CDR1 and CDR2: LNHDA and SQIVND (reference sequence). There are 17 residues in the CDR3. The V and J genes are TRBV19 and TRBJ2-1; 7 bases map to TRBD2. The clonotype comes from a human donor who received a COVID-19 vaccine. The sequencing used CD4+ T cells from blood, cultured in vitro, collected after SARS-CoV-2 vaccination. The CDR3 DNA reads TGTGCCAGTACACTGACGGGGGGTTCTAGCTCCTACAATGAGCAGTTCTTC. It is translated as CASTLTGGSSSYNEQFF.